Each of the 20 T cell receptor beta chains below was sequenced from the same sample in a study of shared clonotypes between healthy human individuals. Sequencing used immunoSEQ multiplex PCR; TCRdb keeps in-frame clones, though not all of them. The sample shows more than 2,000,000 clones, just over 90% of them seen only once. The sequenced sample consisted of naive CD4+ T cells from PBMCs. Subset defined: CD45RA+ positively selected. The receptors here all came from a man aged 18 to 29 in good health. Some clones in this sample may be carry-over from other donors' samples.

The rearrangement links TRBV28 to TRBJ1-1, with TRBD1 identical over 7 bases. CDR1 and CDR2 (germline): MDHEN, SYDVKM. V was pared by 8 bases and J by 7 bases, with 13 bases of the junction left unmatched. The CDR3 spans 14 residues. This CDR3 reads CASVPSTGVSEAFF. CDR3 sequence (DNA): TGTGCCAGCGTACCTTCAACAGGGGTGAGTGAAGCTTTCTTT.

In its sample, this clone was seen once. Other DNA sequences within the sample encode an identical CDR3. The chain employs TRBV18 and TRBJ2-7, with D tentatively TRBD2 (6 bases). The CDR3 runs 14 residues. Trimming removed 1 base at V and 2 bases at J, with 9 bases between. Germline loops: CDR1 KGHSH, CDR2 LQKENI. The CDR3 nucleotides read TGTGCCAGCTCACCACGTAGCGGTGCCTACGAGCAGTACTTC. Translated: CASSPRSGAYEQYF.

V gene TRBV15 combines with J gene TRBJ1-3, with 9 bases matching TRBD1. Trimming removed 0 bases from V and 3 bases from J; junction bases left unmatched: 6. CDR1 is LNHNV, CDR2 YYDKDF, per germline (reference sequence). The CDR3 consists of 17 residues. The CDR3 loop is CATSRDGGQGGGNTIYF. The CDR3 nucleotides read TGTGCCACCAGCAGAGATGGGGGACAGGGAGGTGGAAACACCATATATTTT.

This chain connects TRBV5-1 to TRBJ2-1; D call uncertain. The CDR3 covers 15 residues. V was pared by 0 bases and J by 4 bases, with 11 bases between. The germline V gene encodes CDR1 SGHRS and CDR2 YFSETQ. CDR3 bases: TGCGCCAGCAGCTTGGAGGCCAGATCTTACAATGAGCAGTTCTTC. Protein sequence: CASSLEARSYNEQFF.

In nucleotides, the CDR3 is TGTGCCAGTAGTATTAAGGTGGGAGTGGATACGCAGTATTTT. This codes for CASSIKVGVDTQYF. The V call is TRBV19, the J call TRBJ2-3; possible D gene TRBD2, 5 bases. Trimming removed 3 bases from V and 6 bases from J, with 13 bases in between. CDR3 size: 14 residues. Germline V gene data show CDR1 as LNHDA and CDR2 as SQIVND (reference sequence). The full variable domain, in which reference TRBV19 and TRBJ2-3 provide the parts outside the CDR3, is DGGITQSPKYLFRKEGQNVTLSCEQNLNHDAMYWYRQDPGQGLRLIYYSQIVNDFQKGDIAEGYSVSREKKESFPLTVTSAQKNPTAFYLCASSIKVGVDTQYFGPGTRLTVL.

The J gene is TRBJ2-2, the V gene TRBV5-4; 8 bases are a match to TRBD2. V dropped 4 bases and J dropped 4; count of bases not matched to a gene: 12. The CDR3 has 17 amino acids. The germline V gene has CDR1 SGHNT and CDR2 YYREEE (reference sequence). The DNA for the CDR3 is TGTGCCAGCAGCGCGGGGGGTTTGGGCGCGAGCACCGGGGAGCTGTTTTTT. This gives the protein CASSAGGLGASTGELFF.

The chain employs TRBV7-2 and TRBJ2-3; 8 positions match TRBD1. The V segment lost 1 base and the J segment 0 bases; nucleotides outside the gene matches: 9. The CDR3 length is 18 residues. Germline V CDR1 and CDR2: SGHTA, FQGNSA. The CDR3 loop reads CASSLGWLTGASTDTQYF. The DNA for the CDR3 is TGTGCCAGCAGCTTAGGGTGGTTGACAGGGGCCAGCACAGATACGCAGTATTTT.

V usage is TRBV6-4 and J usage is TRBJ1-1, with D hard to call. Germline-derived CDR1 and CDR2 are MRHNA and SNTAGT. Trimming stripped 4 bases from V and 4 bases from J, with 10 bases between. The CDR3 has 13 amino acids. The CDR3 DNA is TGTGCCAGCAGTGTGGCCCCCCGCACTGAAGCTTTCTTT. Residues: CASSVAPRTEAFF.

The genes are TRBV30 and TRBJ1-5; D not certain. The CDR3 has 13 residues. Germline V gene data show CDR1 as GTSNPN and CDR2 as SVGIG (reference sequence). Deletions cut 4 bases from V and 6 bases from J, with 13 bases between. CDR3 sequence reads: CAWTPSTSQPQHF. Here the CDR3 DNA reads TGTGCCTGGACCCCTTCAACGAGTCAGCCCCAGCATTTT.

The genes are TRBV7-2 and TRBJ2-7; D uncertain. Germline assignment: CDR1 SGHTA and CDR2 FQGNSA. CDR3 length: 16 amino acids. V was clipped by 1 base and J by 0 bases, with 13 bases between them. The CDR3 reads CASSLGASIPSYEQYF. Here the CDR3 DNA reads TGTGCCAGCAGCTTAGGTGCGTCGATCCCCTCCTACGAGCAGTACTTC. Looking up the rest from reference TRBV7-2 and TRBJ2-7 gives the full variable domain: GAGVSQSPSNKVTEKGKDVELRCDPISGHTALYWYRQSLGQGLEFLIYFQGNSAPDKSGLPSDRFSAERTGGSVSTLTIQRTQQEDSAVYLCASSLGASIPSYEQYFGPGTRLTVT.

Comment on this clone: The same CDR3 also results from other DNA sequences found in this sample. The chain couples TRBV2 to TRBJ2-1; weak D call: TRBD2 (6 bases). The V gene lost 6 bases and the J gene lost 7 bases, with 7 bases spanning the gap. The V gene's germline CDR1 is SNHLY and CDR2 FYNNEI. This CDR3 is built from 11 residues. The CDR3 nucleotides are TGTGCCAGCAGAGGACTAAATGAGCAGTTCTTC. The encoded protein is CASRGLNEQFF.

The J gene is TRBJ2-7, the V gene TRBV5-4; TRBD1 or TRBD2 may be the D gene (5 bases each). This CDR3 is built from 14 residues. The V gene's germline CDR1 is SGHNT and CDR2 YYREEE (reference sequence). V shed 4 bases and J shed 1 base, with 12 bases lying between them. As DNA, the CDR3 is TGTGCCAGCAGCCCGGGACGGCCTTCCTACGAGCAGTACTTC. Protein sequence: CASSPGRPSYEQYF.

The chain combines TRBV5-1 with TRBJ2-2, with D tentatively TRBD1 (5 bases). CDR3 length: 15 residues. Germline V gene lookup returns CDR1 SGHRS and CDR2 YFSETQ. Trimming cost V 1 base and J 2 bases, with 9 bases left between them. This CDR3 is CASSLMGPNTGELFF. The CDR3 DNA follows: TGCGCCAGCAGCTTGATGGGGCCAAACACCGGGGAGCTGTTTTTT.

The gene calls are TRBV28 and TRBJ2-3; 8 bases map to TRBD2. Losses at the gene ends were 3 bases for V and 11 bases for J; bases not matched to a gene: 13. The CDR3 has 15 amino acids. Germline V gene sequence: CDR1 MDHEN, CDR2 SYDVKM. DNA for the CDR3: TGTGCCAGCAGTTTCTCCGGGAGGGCCGGGTCAGGGCAGTATTTT. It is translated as CASSFSGRAGSGQYF.

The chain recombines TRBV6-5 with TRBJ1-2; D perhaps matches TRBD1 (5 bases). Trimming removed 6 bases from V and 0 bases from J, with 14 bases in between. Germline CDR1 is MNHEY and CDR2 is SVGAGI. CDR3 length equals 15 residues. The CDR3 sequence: CASREGFGTNYGYTF. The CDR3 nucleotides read TGTGCCAGCAGAGAGGGGTTCGGGACTAACTATGGCTACACCTTC.

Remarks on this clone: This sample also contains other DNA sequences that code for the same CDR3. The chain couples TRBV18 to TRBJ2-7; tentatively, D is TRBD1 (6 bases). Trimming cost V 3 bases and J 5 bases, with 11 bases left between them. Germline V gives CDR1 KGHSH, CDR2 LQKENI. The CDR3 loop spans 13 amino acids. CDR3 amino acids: CASSPSQGHEQYF. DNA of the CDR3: TGTGCCAGCTCACCTTCACAGGGCCACGAGCAGTACTTC.

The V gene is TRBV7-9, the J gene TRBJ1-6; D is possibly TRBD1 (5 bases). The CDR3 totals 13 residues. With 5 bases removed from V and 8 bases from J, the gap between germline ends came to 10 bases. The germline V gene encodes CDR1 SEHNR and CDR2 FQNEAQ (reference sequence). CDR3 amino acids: CASSPLGDSPLHF. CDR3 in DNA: TGTGCCAGCAGCCCACTGGGGGATTCACCCCTCCACTTT.

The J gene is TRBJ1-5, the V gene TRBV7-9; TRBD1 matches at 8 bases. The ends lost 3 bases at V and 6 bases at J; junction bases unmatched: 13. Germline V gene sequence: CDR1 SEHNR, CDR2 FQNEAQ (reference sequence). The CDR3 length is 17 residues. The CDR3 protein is CASSLGVSRGRSQPQHF. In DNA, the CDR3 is TGTGCCAGCAGCTTGGGCGTTTCCAGGGGGCGCAGTCAGCCCCAGCATTTT.

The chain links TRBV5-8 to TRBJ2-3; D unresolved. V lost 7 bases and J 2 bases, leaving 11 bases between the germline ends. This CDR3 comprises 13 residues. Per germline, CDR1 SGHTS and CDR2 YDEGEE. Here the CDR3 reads CASLLDYTDTQYF. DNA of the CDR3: TGTGCCAGCCTCCTCGATTACACAGATACGCAGTATTTT.

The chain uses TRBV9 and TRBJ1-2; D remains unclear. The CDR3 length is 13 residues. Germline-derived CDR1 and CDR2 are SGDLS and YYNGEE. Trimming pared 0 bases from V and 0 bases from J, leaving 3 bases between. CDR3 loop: CASSVDANYGYTF. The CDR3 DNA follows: TGTGCCAGCAGCGTAGACGCTAACTATGGCTACACCTTC.